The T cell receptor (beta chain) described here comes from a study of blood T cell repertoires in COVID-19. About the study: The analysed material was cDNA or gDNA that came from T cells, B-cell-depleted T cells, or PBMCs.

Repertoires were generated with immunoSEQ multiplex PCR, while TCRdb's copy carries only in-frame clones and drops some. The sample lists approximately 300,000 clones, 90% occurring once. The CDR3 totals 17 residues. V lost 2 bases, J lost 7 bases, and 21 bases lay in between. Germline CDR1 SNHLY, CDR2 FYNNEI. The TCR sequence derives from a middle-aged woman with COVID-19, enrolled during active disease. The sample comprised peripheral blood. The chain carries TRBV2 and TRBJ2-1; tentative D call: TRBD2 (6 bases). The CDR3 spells CASSEFPPGEWVNEQFF. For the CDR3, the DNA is TGTGCCAGCAGTGAATTCCCACCGGGGGAGTGGGTGAATGAGCAGTTCTTC.